This T cell receptor (beta chain) is drawn from a study of T cells in Graves' hyperthyroidism and ophthalmopathy. Notes on the study in general: The model anticipated ophthalmopathy a median about 7 months pre-onset. Most clonotypes expanded in the thyroid (above 0.001) were also present in blood.

TCR beta CDR3 regions were amplified from RNA transcripts. In the first-round RT-PCR of the TCR CDR3, the HTBI primer set was used. TCRdb analysed the multiplex PCR reads with MiXCR anew, one entry per CDR3 protein. The table has over 550,000 distinct CDR3 sequences, around 15% seen once; the top ten hold around a sixth. Absent ophthalmopathy progression within 18 months defined stable Graves' hyperthyroidism. Hyperthyroidism had been newly diagnosed in patients aged 18 to 65, and its duration was under 2 months. CDR1 MNHEY and CDR2 SVGEGT come from the germline V gene. Losses at the gene ends were 6 bases for V and 8 bases for J; bases not matched to a gene: 11. This CDR3 spans 15 amino acids. This clonotype was counted a few times. Antigen unknown.

Sequences were obtained from blood. The rearrangement uses TRBV6-2 or TRBV6-3 and TRBJ2-1; 9 bases fit TRBD1. This receptor was obtained from a young woman with Graves' hyperthyroidism. CDR3 sequence reads: CASRGQQGASDEQFF. CDR3 nucleotides: TGTGCCAGCAGAGGCCAACAGGGGGCATCGGATGAGCAGTTCTTC.